This TCR beta chain was identified in a study of T cell repertoires in cytomegalovirus infection. About the research overall: It can be stated that public TCR beta signatures indicated CMV infection as well as a matching HLA type. General observations from the study: Carriage of CMV together with the relevant HLA was identifiable through cumulative public TCR beta family frequency. Dominating the ex vivo response were TCR beta clonotypes that were CMV-specific and HLA-C-restricted.

This clonotype occurred once. The antigen remains unidentified. MiXCR, applied by TCRdb to the reads, yields one record per CDR3 protein. The sample shows roughly 760,000 distinct CDR3 sequences, 35% of them seen only once. What was sequenced was PBMCs. The clonotype comes from a human donor in good health (CMV status not recorded). Some clones in this sample may be carry-over from other donors' samples.

The CDR3 coding sequence is TGTGCCAGTAGTATGGAAGGGTTGGACGAGCAGTACTTC. Its translation is CASSMEGLDEQYF. The chain recombines TRBV19 with TRBJ2-7; D is uncertain. Germline values: CDR1 LNHDA, CDR2 SQIVND (reference sequence). V was trimmed by 3 bases and J by 5 bases, leaving 11 bases between them. The CDR3 spans 13 residues.